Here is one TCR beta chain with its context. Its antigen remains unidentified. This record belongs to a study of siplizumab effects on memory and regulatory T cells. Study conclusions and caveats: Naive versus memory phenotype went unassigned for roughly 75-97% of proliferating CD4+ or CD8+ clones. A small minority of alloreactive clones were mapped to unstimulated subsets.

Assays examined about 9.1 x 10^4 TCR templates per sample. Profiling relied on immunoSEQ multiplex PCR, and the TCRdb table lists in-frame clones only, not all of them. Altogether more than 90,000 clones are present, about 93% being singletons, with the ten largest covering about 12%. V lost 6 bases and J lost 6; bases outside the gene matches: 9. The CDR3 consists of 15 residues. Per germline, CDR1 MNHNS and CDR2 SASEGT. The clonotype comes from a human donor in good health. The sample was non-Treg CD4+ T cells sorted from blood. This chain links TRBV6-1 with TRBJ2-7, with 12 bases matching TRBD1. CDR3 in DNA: TGTGCCAGCAGGGTCCAGGGACAGGGGGCATCCGAGCAGTACTTC. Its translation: CASRVQGQGASEQYF.